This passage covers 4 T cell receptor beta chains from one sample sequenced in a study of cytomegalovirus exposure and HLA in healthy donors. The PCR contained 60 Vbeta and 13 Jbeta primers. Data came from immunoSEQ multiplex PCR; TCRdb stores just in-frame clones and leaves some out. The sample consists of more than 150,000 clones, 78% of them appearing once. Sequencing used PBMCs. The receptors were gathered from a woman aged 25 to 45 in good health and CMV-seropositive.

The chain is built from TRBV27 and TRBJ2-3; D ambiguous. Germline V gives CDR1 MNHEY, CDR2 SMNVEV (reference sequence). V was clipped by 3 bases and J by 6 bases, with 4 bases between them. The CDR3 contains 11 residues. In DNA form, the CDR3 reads TGTGCCAGCAGTTTGAGGGATACGCAGTATTTT. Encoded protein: CASSLRDTQYF.

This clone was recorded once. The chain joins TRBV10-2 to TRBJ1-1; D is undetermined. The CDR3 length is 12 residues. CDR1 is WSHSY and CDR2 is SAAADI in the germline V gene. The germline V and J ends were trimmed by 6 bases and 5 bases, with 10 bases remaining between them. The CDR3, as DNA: TGCGCCAGCAGAAATGGGAGGACTGAAGCTTTCTTT. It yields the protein CASRNGRTEAFF.

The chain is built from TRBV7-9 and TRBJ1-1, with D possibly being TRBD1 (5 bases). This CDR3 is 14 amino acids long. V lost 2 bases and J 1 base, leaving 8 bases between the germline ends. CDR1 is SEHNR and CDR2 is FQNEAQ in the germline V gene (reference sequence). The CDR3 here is CASSLLTGNTEAFF. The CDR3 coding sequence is TGTGCCAGCAGCTTACTAACAGGGAACACTGAAGCTTTCTTT. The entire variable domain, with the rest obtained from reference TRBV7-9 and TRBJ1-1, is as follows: DTGVSQNPRHKITKRGQNVTFRCDPISEHNRLYWYRQTLGQGPEFLTYFQNEAQLEKSRLLSDRFSAERPKGSFSTLEIQRTEQGDSAMYLCASSLLTGNTEAFFGQGTRLTVV.

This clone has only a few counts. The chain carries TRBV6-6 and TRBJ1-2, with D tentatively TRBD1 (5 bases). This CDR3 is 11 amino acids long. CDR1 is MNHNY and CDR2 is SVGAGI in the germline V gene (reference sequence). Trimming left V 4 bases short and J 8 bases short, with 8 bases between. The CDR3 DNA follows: TGTGCCAGCAGTTTCACAGGCGGCTACACCTTC. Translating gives CASSFTGGYTF.